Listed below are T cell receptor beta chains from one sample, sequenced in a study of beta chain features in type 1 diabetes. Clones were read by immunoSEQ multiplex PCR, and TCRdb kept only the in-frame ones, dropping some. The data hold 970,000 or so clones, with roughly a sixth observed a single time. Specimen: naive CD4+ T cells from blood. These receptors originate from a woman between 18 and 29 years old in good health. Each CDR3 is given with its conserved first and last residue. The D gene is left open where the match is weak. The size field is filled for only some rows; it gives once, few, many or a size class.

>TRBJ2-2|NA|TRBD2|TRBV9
TGTGCCAGCAGCGCAGTCGCCGGGACTAGCTTCACCGGGGAGCTGTTTTTT
CASSAVAGTSFTGELFF
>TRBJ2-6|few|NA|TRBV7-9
TGTGCCAGCAGCTCAGGACGTAGGGCGCCTTCTGGGGCCAACGTCCTGACTTTC
CASSSGRRAPSGANVLTF
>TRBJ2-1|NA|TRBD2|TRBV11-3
TGTGCCAGCAGCTTAAGAACTAGCGGGAGTTTTAATGAGCAGTTCTTC
CASSLRTSGSFNEQFF
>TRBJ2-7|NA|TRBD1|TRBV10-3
TGTGCCATCAGTGGGGGACAGGGGAGCTACGAGCAGTACTTC
CAISGGQGSYEQYF
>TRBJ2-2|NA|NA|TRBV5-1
TGCGCCAGCAGCGTACAGGGAGAAACTGGGGAGCTGTTTTTT
CASSVQGETGELFF
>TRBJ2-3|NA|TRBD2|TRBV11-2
TGTGCCAGCAGCTTGGGACTAGCGGGCTTCACAGATACGCAGTATTTT
CASSLGLAGFTDTQYF
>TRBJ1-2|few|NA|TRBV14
TGTGCCAGCAGCCAAGATAGGGCCTATGGCTACACCTTC
CASSQDRAYGYTF
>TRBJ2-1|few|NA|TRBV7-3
TGTGCCAGCAGCCCCCAACACTCCTACAATGAGCAGTTCTTC
CASSPQHSYNEQFF
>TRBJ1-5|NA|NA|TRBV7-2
TGTGCCAGCAGCTTGTTCAGCAATCAGCCCCAGCATTTT
CASSLFSNQPQHF
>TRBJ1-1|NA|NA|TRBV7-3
TGCGCCAGTCGGGGGTTAGGATCCACTGAAGCTTTCTTT
CASRGLGSTEAFF
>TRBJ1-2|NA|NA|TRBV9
TGTGCCAGCAGCGTATCGGTACAGAACTATGGCTACACCTTC
CASSVSVQNYGYTF
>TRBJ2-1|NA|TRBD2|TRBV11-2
TGTGCCAGCAGCTTAGGGACTAGCGGCTACAATGAGCAGTTCTTC
CASSLGTSGYNEQFF
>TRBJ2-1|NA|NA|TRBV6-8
TGTGCCAGCAGTTACGGAGGGGCAGGTTACAATGAGCAGTTCTTC
CASSYGGAGYNEQFF
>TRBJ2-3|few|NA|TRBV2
TGTGCCAGCAGTTGGGGTGCGGGGACAGATACGCAGTATTTT
CASSWGAGTDTQYF
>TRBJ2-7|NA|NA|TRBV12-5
TGTGCTAGTGGTTTGGTACGGGGAAACCTGTGTTTC
CASGLVRGNLCF
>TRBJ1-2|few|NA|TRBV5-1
TGCGCCAGCAGTTACACAGGGTATGGCTACACCTTC
CASSYTGYGYTF
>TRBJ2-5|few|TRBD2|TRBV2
TGTGCCAGCCTCCAGGGCGGGAGCTACCGAGAGACCCAGTACTTC
CASLQGGSYRETQYF
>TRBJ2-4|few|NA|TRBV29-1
TGCAGCGTTGCGATTCGAGGAGCCAAAAACATTCAGTACTTC
CSVAIRGAKNIQYF
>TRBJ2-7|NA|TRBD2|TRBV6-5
TGTGCCAGCAGTTACTATGTTGCGGGAGCCCACTACGAGCAGTACTTC
CASSYYVAGAHYEQYF
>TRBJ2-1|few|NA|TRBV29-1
TGCAGCGTTGAAGGACAGTCCCGGGCCCCCTACAATGAGCAGTTCTTC
CSVEGQSRAPYNEQFF
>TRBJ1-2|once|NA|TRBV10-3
TGTGCCATCAGTGAGTCGACTCGTGGGGGGAACTATGGCTACACCTTC
CAISESTRGGNYGYTF
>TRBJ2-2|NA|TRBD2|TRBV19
TGTGCCAGTAGTAGGACTAGCGGACCAGCGAACACCGGGGAGCTGTTTTTT
CASSRTSGPANTGELFF
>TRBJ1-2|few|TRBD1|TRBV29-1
TGCAGCGTTGACGAGACAGGGGTGAACTATGGCTACACCTTC
CSVDETGVNYGYTF
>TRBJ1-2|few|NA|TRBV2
TGTGCCAGCAGTGTTCGGGGTCGTGGCTACACCTTC
CASSVRGRGYTF
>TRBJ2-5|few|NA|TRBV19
TGTGCCAGTAGTATGGCCCGGATACAAGAGACCCAGTACTTC
CASSMARIQETQYF
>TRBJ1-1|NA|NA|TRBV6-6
TGTGCCAGCAGTGCCCCAGGGGAGACTGAAGCTTTCTTT
CASSAPGETEAFF
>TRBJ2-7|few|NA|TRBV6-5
TGTGCCAGCAGTTACTCAGGACAGAGCTCCTACGAGCAGTACTTC
CASSYSGQSSYEQYF
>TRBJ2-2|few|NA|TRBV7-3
TGTGCCAGCAGCCTCGGGGGTATCGGGGAGCTGTTTTTT
CASSLGGIGELFF
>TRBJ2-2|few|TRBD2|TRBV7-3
TGTGCCAGCAGCTTAACAGCGGGAGGAGTTACCGGGGAGCTGTTTTTT
CASSLTAGGVTGELFF
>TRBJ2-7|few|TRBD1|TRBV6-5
TGTGCCACCGCGGACAGGCGGTACGAGCAGTACTTC
CATADRRYEQYF
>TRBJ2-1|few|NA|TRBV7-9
TGTGCCAGCAGCTTAGTAGCATATTCCTACAATGAGCAGTTCTTC
CASSLVAYSYNEQFF
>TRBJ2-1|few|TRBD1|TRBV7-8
TGTGCCAGCAGCCGAAGGGACAGGGGAGGTTACAATGAGCAGTTCTTC
CASSRRDRGGYNEQFF
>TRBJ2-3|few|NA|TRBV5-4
TGTGCCAGCAGCTTAGGTCCGGCAGATACGCAGTATTTT
CASSLGPADTQYF
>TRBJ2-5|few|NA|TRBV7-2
TGTGCCAGCAGCTTAGCCGGCTTGCAAGAGACCCAGTACTTC
CASSLAGLQETQYF
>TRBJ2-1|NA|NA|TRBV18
TGTGCCAGCTCACTCCAATGGGTCGGGAGCTCCTACAATGAGCAGTTCTTC
CASSLQWVGSSYNEQFF
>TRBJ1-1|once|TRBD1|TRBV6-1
TGTGCCAGCAGTGACCGACAGGGGGGCACTGAAGCTTTCTTT
CASSDRQGGTEAFF
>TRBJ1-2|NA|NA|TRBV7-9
TGTGCCAGCAACAAAGGAAACCGACATTTTGGCTACACCTTC
CASNKGNRHFGYTF
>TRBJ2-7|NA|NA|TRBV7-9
TGTGCCAGCAGCGCTGGTCGGCACGAGCAGTACTTC
CASSAGRHEQYF
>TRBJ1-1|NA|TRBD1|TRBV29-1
TGCAGCGTTGGGACTCGTGACAGGGCTACAACTTTGAACACTGAAGCTTTCTTT
CSVGTRDRATTLNTEAFF
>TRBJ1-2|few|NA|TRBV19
TGTGCCAGTAGTAGGCAGGCCCAACAACGCCATGGCTACACCTTC
CASSRQAQQRHGYTF
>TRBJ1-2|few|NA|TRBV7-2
TGTGCCAGCAGCTCTACAGGGAACCCCGGCTACACCTTC
CASSSTGNPGYTF
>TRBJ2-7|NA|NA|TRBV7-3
TGTGCCAGCAGTAACCCGAGGGGGTGTGGGCAGTACTTC
CASSNPRGCGQYF
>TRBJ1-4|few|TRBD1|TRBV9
TGTGCCAGCAGCAGGAGACAGGGAAATGAAAAACTGTTTTTT
CASSRRQGNEKLFF
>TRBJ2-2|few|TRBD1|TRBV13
TGTGCCAGCAGCTTCCACCCGGACGGGACAGGTAGAACCTGGACCGGGGAGCTGTTTTTT
CASSFHPDGTGRTWTGELFF
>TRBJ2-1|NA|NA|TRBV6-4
TGTGCCAGCAGTGACTCCCCAGGCGGTGAGCAGTTCTTC
CASSDSPGGEQFF
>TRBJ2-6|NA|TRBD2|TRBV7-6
TGTGCCAGCAGCTTAGGGACTAGCAGAGACTCTGGGGCCAACGTCCTGACTTTC
CASSLGTSRDSGANVLTF
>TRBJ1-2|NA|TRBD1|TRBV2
TGTGCCAGCAGTGGTCTCCGGGACAGGGGTCTTTATGGCTACACCTTC
CASSGLRDRGLYGYTF
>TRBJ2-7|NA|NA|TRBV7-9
TGTGCCAGCAGCCGTTCCACGAGCTCCTACGAGCAGTACTTC
CASSRSTSSYEQYF
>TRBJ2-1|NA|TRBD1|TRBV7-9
TGTGCCAGCAGCTCGCGGGACAGGGGCTACAATGAGCAGTTCTTC
CASSSRDRGYNEQFF